This entry describes one TCR beta chain. There is no known antigen for this receptor. No much larger clone exists at a distance of one base, and base qualities are not known. The germline V gene sets CDR1 to MGHRA and CDR2 to YSYEKL. Germline trimming: 1 base from V, 2 bases from J; junction bases outside gene matches: 10. There are 17 amino acids in the CDR3, from cysteine to phenylalanine inclusive. Of all the DNA, just the CDR3 is kept, 51 bases in frame from base 1. The data derive from a study of monozygotic twins with cystic fibrosis (dated by TCRdb to 2020 to 2023). About the full investigation: Barcoded libraries were prepared from 2.5 to 3.5 micrograms of fragmented DNA with roughly 16 PCR cycles. To gauge how much genetics shapes V and J gene usage, the researchers compared TCR beta repertoires both within and across 16 monozygotic twin pairs who have cystic fibrosis. Made up mostly of children and adolescents, the cohort included ten female and six male twin pairs ranging in age from about 2.0 to 40 years, with a median of roughly 9 years. On the day blood was drawn, the twins' weight-for-height and FEVPerc (FEV1 disease centile) were ranked against those of the 1,060 cohort participants. Data for three of the twin pairs had been reported earlier in a different context.

The twin pairs came from the European Cystic Fibrosis Twin and Sibling Study Cohort, which recruited patients from roughly 160 CF clinics across 14 European countries. Zygosity and CFTR genotype were verified in-house, and zygosity was tested by multiplex PCR of nine short tandem repeat loci. Each twin gave a peripheral blood sample, and clinical parameters were documented on that same day of blood sampling. Phenol/chloroform extraction was used to isolate genomic DNA from peripheral blood cells, and the DNA was then kept in TE buffer at 4 degrees C. Following the manufacturer's instructions, the researchers used the immunoSEQ immune profiling system to amplify TCR beta CDR3 regions via multiplex PCR. An Illumina NextSeq system was used for sequencing. Per the source publication's procedure: Sequence data were processed on the immunoSEQ Analyzer platform, and clonality was computed as the square root of Simpson's index of productive rearrangements. V and J usage similarity was measured by Jensen-Shannon distance, and CDR3 generation probabilities were computed with OLGA. The immuneACCESS database (August 2020) and VDJdb (December 2020) were searched for shared CDR3 sequences. Entries here come from immuneACCESS through TCRdb and include only in-frame sequences with V and J called. Some clones fail to appear in such tables; in the studies checked, an unresolved V gene covers under half of the shortfall, and the cause of the remainder is unknown. That table gives V, J and clone size, and the DNA gave D and trimming. The sample profile shows about 35,000 clones; roughly 66% of them were found once. Approximately 0.81% of the sample is taken by the ten largest.

Study-wide conclusions, independent of this receptor: V gene usage was most similar to the co-twin in 13 of 16 pairs, and J usage was most similar to the co-twin in 8 of 16 pairs, which suggests genetic constraints. The cohort was small, and no association was found between shared CDR3 numbers and age, concordance or disease severity. Sharing of nucleotide-identical clonotypes was significantly greater within monozygotic CF twin pairs than between unrelated CF individuals (P = 0.000026, Mann-Whitney). Simpson clonality tended to be low (median around 0.0095), which suggests a naive-dominated repertoire, although clonality was higher in the most severely affected patients.

This receptor was identified in a girl aged 5 to 17 with cystic fibrosis. Input material: blood. The chain is assembled from TRBV4-1 and TRBJ1-2; 7 bases in between match TRBD1. The nucleotide sequence reads TGCGCCAGCAGCCAAGGGGGGCAGGGGGGTGGCAACTATGGCTACACCTTC. Its protein is CASSQGGQGGGNYGYTF.